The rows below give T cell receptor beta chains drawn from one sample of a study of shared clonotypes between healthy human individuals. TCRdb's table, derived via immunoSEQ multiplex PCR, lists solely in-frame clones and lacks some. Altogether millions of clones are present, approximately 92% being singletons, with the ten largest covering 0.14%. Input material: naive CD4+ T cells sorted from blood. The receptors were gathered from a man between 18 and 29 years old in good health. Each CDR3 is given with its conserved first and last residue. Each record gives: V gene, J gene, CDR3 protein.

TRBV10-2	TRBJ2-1	CASRPGLVVNNEQFF
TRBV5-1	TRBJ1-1	CASSYANRDTEAFF
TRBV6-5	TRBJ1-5	CASSYGSYQPQHF
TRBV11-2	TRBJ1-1	CASSPGVGAFF
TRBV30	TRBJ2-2	CAWSVGGTNTGELFF
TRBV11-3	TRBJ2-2	CASSLEGQKNTGELFF
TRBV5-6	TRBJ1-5	CASSIRQGMNQPQHF
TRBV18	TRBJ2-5	CASSPPNGGSAQETQYF
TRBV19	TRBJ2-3	CASSPGSYSSTDTQYF
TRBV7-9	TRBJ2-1	CASSPRLAGGALEQFF
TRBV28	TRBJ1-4	CASSFGAGANEKLFF
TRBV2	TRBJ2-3	CASSAASGRSTDTQYF
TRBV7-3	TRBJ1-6	CASSLREANSPLHF
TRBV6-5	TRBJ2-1	CASSYLVNNEQFF
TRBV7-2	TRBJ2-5	CASSLVAGLLLETQYF
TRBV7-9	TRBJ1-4	CASSSGDEKLFF
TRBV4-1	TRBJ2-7	CASSQEGRTSYEQYF
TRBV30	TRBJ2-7	CAWSAKRGLRHEQYF
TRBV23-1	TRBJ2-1	CASSPPPRQGIHEQFF
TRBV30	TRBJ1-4	CAWSQWPTNEKLFF
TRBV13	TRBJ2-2	CASASPAGELFF
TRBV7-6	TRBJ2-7	CASSSDAVGYEQYF
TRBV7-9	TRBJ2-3	CASSLGQGGGTQYF
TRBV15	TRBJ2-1	CATSRGEAIYNEQFF
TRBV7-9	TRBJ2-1	CASSSPGRRDWEQFF
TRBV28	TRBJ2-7	CASSLLSVHEQYF
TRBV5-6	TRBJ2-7	CASSSTGTSYEQYF
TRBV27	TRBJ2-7	CASSLKDRGPYEQYF
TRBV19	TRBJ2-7	CASSIGGSGHEQYF
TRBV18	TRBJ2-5	CASSPGRETETQYF
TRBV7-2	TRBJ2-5	CASSLPGFQETQYF
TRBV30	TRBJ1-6	CAWNFRTVSSPLHF
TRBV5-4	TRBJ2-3	CASSLEGRGGADTQYF
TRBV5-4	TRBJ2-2	CASSLRLAVYTGELFF
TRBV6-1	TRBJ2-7	CASELGGSSYEQYF
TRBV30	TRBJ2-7	CAHRTSGGTYEQYF